The next 24 T cell receptor beta chains were all read from a single sample in a study of cytomegalovirus exposure and HLA in healthy donors. Using immunoSEQ multiplex PCR, the repertoire was profiled, and TCRdb retains in-frame clones only, with some absent. Here the sample spans about 78,000 clones, almost 97% being singletons. The specimen was PBMCs. Every receptor here comes from a man between 18 and 29 years old in good health and CMV-seropositive.

The gene calls are TRBV30 and TRBJ1-3; D is ambiguous. Trimming took 4 bases from V and 3 from J, leaving 7 bases between them. Germline V gives CDR1 GTSNPN, CDR2 SVGIG (reference sequence). The CDR3 length is 12 residues. CDR3 sequence reads: CAWTGVGNTIYF. DNA of the CDR3: TGTGCCTGGACGGGTGTTGGAAACACCATATATTTT. The whole variable domain, remainder taken from reference TRBV30 and TRBJ1-3, is SQTIHQWPATLVQPVGSPLSLECTVEGTSNPNLYWYRQAAGRGLQLLFYSVGIGQISSEVPQNLSASRPQDRQFILSSKKLLLSDSGFYLCAWTGVGNTIYFGEGSWLTVV.

The rearrangement uses TRBV28 and TRBJ2-7; tentative D call: TRBD1 (6 bases). The CDR3 contains 15 residues. Between the trimmed V and J ends, which lost 5 bases and 0 bases, there was a span of 14 bases. Germline V CDR1 and CDR2: MDHEN, SYDVKM. This CDR3 reads CASSPHRVNSYEQYF. CDR3 DNA sequence: TGTGCCAGCAGTCCGCACAGGGTGAACTCCTACGAGCAGTACTTC.

This rearrangement joins TRBV19 to TRBJ2-3; TRBD2 might be the D (5 bases). From germline, CDR1 is LNHDA and CDR2 SQIVND (reference sequence). Trimming removed 5 bases at V and 7 bases at J, with 16 bases between. The CDR3 totals 14 residues. CDR3 residues: CASSAPPGLNTQYF. The CDR3 DNA is TGTGCCAGTAGTGCCCCCCCCGGACTTAATACGCAGTATTTT.

The chain is built from TRBV30 and TRBJ1-1, with 7 bases fitting TRBD1. Germline lookup yields CDR1 GTSNPN and CDR2 SVGIG (reference sequence). The V segment lost 2 bases and the J segment 1 base; nucleotides outside the gene matches: 4. This CDR3 comprises 14 residues. The CDR3 region is CAWSRWDRNTEAFF. The CDR3 coding sequence is TGTGCCTGGAGTCGTTGGGACAGGAACACTGAAGCTTTCTTT.

The rearrangement joins TRBV18 to TRBJ2-2; TRBD1 matches 7 bases. Germline assignment: CDR1 KGHSH and CDR2 LQKENI. This CDR3 comprises 17 residues. J gave up 0 bases and V 3 bases, and 7 bases lay outside the gene matches. CDR3 loop: CASSPESGGSNTGELFF. Here the CDR3 DNA reads TGTGCCAGCTCACCTGAGTCAGGGGGTTCGAACACCGGGGAGCTGTTTTTT.

The V call is TRBV6-1, the J call TRBJ1-1; D is ambiguous. The CDR3 contains 13 residues. CDR1 MNHNS and CDR2 SASEGT come from the germline V gene. The germline V and J ends were trimmed by 3 bases and 1 base, with 6 bases remaining between them. The CDR3 nucleotides read TGTGCCAGCAGTGATGCGGGGAACACTGAAGCTTTCTTT. This codes for CASSDAGNTEAFF.

This clone has a single count. Here the CDR3 reads CASSLRGHYQETQYF. CDR3 nucleotide sequence: TGTGCCAGCAGCTTAAGGGGACACTACCAAGAGACCCAGTACTTC. The V call is TRBV11-3, the J call TRBJ2-5, with D maybe TRBD1 (6 bases). Germline lookup yields CDR1 SGHNT and CDR2 YENEEA. The CDR3 is 15 amino acids. The V end was cut by 2 bases, the J end by 0 bases, with 10 bases between.

V and J are TRBV10-3 and TRBJ1-2; D not certain. Germline CDR1 reads ENHRY; CDR2 reads SYGVKD. The V end lost 8 bases, the J end lost 0 bases, and 10 bases lay between the germline ends. CDR3 size: 13 residues. The DNA of the CDR3 is TGTGCCATCTCAGGACTGGCTAACTATGGCTACACCTTC. Its translation: CAISGLANYGYTF.

The rearrangement joins TRBV28 to TRBJ2-1; 14 nucleotides match TRBD2. Looked up from germline, CDR1 is MDHEN and CDR2 is SYDVKM. Trimming removed 6 bases from V and 4 bases from J; junction bases left unmatched: 5. There are 16 residues in the CDR3. CDR3 protein: CASRGLAGAHYNEQFF. The CDR3 DNA reads as TGTGCCAGCAGGGGACTAGCGGGAGCCCATTACAATGAGCAGTTCTTC.

J is TRBJ2-4 and V is TRBV4-1; unclear D gene. This CDR3 has 15 residues. The germline V gene encodes CDR1 MGHRA and CDR2 YSYEKL. Trimming shortened V by 5 bases and J by 3 bases, and 14 bases separated the two germline ends. The CDR3 reads CASSSPVTGKNIQYF. CDR3 DNA: TGCGCCAGCAGCTCCCCAGTTACGGGCAAAAACATTCAGTACTTC.

Here the CDR3 reads CASSPPFSTADTQYF. CDR3 DNA: TGTGCCAGCAGCCCGCCCTTCTCAACGGCAGATACGCAGTATTTT. This chain joins TRBV11-3 and TRBJ2-3, with D unresolved. Germline CDR1 is SGHNT and CDR2 is YENEEA. The CDR3 is 15 residues long. V was shortened by 5 bases and J by 4 bases, with 16 bases between the two germline ends.

The chain joins TRBV5-1 to TRBJ2-5; 8 bases agree with TRBD2. With V trimmed by 0 bases and J by 5 bases, 0 bases remained unmatched. The germline V gene encodes CDR1 SGHRS and CDR2 YFSETQ. This CDR3 region has 13 residues. The CDR3, as DNA: TGCGCCAGCAGCTTGGGACTAGCGGAGACCCAGTACTTC. Translation: CASSLGLAETQYF.

V usage is TRBV29-1 and J usage is TRBJ2-5; perhaps TRBD2 as D (6 bases). V lost 7 bases to trimming and J lost 4 bases, with 19 bases between them. Germline assignment: CDR1 SQVTM and CDR2 ANQGSEA. CDR3 length: 14 amino acids. The CDR3 region is CSAKEGVGRETQYF. The CDR3 DNA follows: TGCAGCGCTAAGGAGGGCGTGGGGCGAGAGACCCAGTACTTC.

The rearrangement links TRBV5-4 to TRBJ2-3; the match to TRBD2 covers 8 bases. The ends lost 2 bases at V and 4 bases at J; junction bases unmatched: 3. Germline loops: CDR1 SGHNT, CDR2 YYREEE (reference sequence). The CDR3 contains 14 residues. The CDR3 loop reads CASSFSGSPDTQYF. The CDR3 bases are TGTGCCAGCAGCTTCAGCGGGAGTCCAGATACGCAGTATTTT.

V and J are TRBV30 and TRBJ1-3, with D uncertain. Germline loops: CDR1 GTSNPN, CDR2 SVGIG (reference sequence). Trimming pared 6 bases from V and 0 bases from J, leaving 6 bases between. The CDR3 has 12 amino acids. In nucleotides, the CDR3 is TGTGCCTGCCGGGTCTCTGGAAACACCATATATTTT. This sequence encodes CACRVSGNTIYF.

This chain joins TRBV18 and TRBJ1-1; no firm D call. The V end lost 4 bases, the J end lost 6 bases, and 21 bases lay between the germline ends. This CDR3 comprises 16 residues. Looked up from germline, CDR1 is KGHSH and CDR2 is LQKENI. This CDR3 reads CASSLEGGVFNPEAFF. Written as DNA, the CDR3 is TGTGCCAGCTCACTAGAGGGCGGCGTTTTCAATCCTGAAGCTTTCTTT.

The chain combines TRBV29-1 with TRBJ1-2; 8 bases line up with TRBD1. V lost 3 bases to trimming and J lost 2 bases; unmatched junction nucleotides: 2. This CDR3 has 13 residues. Germline CDR1 SQVTM, CDR2 ANQGSEA. Written as DNA, the CDR3 is TGCAGCGTTGACAGGGGGCCGAACTATGGCTACACCTTC. This codes for CSVDRGPNYGYTF.

J is TRBJ1-3 and V is TRBV2, with 7 nucleotides matching TRBD1. Unmatched junction bases numbered 6, after V lost 6 bases and J lost 4 bases. CDR1 SNHLY and CDR2 FYNNEI come from the germline V gene. The CDR3 extends over 14 amino acids. Here the CDR3 reads CASSAGTVGNTIYF. As DNA, the CDR3 is TGTGCCAGCAGCGCCGGGACAGTGGGAAACACCATATATTTT.

This clone was seen once. This chain links TRBV5-8 with TRBJ1-5; D ambiguous. Germline V gene data show CDR1 as SGHTS and CDR2 as YDEGEE. The CDR3 contains 14 residues. V dropped 4 bases and J dropped 4 bases, with 12 bases sitting between them. CDR3 residues: CASSRPQTNQPQHF. The CDR3 DNA reads as TGTGCCAGCAGCCGCCCACAGACGAATCAGCCCCAGCATTTT.

V and J are TRBV6-1 and TRBJ2-3; TRBD2 agrees at 13 bases. The CDR3 extends over 18 amino acids. Looked up from germline, CDR1 is MNHNS and CDR2 is SASEGT. The V gene end was trimmed by 3 bases and the J gene end by 2 bases; junction bases not matched to a gene: 8. In nucleotides, the CDR3 is TGTGCCAGCAGTGACCCCGGGACTAGCGGGACCTACACAGATACGCAGTATTTT. It yields the protein CASSDPGTSGTYTDTQYF.

The chain recombines TRBV7-6 with TRBJ2-5; TRBD2 is a possible D gene (5 bases). CDR1 and CDR2 from the germline V gene are SGHVS and FNYEAQ. V dropped 3 bases and J dropped 1 base, with 6 bases sitting between them. The CDR3 spans 13 residues. The CDR3 DNA reads TGTGCCAGCAGCTTCGGGGTCCAAGAGACCCAGTACTTC. Its protein product is CASSFGVQETQYF. Together with reference TRBV7-6 and TRBJ2-5, the CDR3 gives the full variable domain: GAGVSQSPRYKVTKRGQDVALRCDPISGHVSLYWYRQALGQGPEFLTYFNYEAQQDKSGLPNDRFSAERPEGSISTLTIQRTEQRDSAMYRCASSFGVQETQYFGPGTRLLVL.

This chain joins TRBV5-6 and TRBJ2-1; weak D call: TRBD2 (5 bases). CDR3 length: 13 residues. Trimming stripped 5 bases from V and 7 bases from J, with 13 bases between. Germline V gene data show CDR1 as SGHDT and CDR2 as YYEEEE. CDR3 sequence (DNA): TGTGCCAGCAGTAATAGCGCGGTAAATGAGCAGTTCTTC. Its protein is CASSNSAVNEQFF.

The chain uses TRBV6-5 and TRBJ1-1, with 9 bases identical to TRBD1. Germline CDR1 reads MNHEY; CDR2 reads SVGAGI. The CDR3 sequence is 14 residues long. The junction had 6 bases not matched to a gene; V was cut back by 10 bases and J by 0 bases. This chain's CDR3 is CATYRGRVNTEAFF. In DNA, the CDR3 is TGTGCCACTTACAGGGGGCGCGTGAACACTGAAGCTTTCTTT.

Worth noting for this clone: This likely comes from a read error, as the CDR3 has no conserved phenylalanine or tryptophan at its end. Because the CDR3's place on the DNA is in doubt, the DNA is left out and the CDR3 is given as listed by TCRdb. V gene TRBV18 combines with J gene TRBJ1-1; the table's TRBD1 call for D was not verified on the DNA. The CDR3 spans 13 amino acids, including both terminal residues. Germline V gene data show CDR1 as KGHSH and CDR2 as LQKENI. CDR3 sequence: CASSPPGQGTPSI.